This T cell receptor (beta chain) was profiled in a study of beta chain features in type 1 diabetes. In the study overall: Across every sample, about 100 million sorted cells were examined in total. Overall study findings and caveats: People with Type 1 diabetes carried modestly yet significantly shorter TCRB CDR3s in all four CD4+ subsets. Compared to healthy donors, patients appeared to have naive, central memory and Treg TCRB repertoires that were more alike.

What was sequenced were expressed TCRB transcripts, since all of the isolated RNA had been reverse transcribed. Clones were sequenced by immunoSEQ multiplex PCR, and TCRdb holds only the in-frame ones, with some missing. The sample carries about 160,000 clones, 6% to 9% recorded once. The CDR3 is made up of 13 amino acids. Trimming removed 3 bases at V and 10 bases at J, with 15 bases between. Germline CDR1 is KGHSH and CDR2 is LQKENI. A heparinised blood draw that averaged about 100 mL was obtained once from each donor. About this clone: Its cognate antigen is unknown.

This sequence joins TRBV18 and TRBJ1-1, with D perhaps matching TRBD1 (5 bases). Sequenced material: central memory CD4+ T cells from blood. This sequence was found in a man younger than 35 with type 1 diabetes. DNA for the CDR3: TGTGCCAGCTCACCGTCGACAGAGGTCGGAGCTTTCTTT. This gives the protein CASSPSTEVGAFF.